Listed here are 20 T cell receptor beta chains from one sample, sequenced in a study of shared clonotypes between healthy human individuals. The data were produced by immunoSEQ multiplex PCR, yet TCRdb's version contains in-frame clones alone and is incomplete. The sample yields 450,000 or so clones, 70% to 80% seen once. The sequencing sample was made of PBMCs. The receptors come from a woman aged 35 to 49 in good health. Some clones in this sample may be carry-over from other donors' samples.

The chain couples TRBV6-1 to TRBJ2-7, with TRBD1 identical over 8 bases. Per the germline V gene, CDR1 is MNHNS and CDR2 is SASEGT. V shed 6 bases, J shed 3 bases, and the junction held 7 bases outside the gene matches. This CDR3 spans 14 amino acids. CDR3 sequence (DNA): TGTGCCAGCAGGCCGGCCAGGGGGCGCTACGAGCAGTACTTC. Its translation: CASRPARGRYEQYF.

The V and J genes are TRBV15 and TRBJ1-5; TRBD1 aligns across 7 bases. Germline CDR1 reads LNHNV; CDR2 reads YYDKDF (reference sequence). The CDR3 contains 15 residues. J gave up 7 bases and V 1 base, and 7 bases lay outside the gene matches. In nucleotides, the CDR3 is TGTGCCACCAGCAGAGTACAGGGGATACCCCAGCCCCAGCATTTT. It is translated as CATSRVQGIPQPQHF.

The gene calls are TRBV7-9 and TRBJ2-7, with TRBD1 matching over 11 bases. CDR1 is SEHNR and CDR2 is FQNEAQ in the germline V gene (reference sequence). Germline trimming cut 1 base from V and 4 bases from J; bases unmatched to any gene: 3. The CDR3 extends over 15 amino acids. CDR3 sequence: CASSLDGQGAYEQYF. The CDR3 bases are TGTGCCAGCAGCTTAGACGGACAGGGGGCGTACGAGCAGTACTTC.

The V and J genes are TRBV18 and TRBJ1-4; D is unresolved. CDR3 size: 14 residues. Per germline, CDR1 KGHSH and CDR2 LQKENI. With 5 bases removed from V and 8 bases from J, the gap between germline ends came to 15 bases. CDR3 nucleotide sequence: TGTGCCAGCTCATCTAGCGGGGAGACGGAAAAACTGTTTTTT. It is translated as CASSSSGETEKLFF.

The chain employs TRBV2 and TRBJ1-5; 10 bases match TRBD1. Germline CDR1 SNHLY, CDR2 FYNNEI. Trimming cost V 8 bases and J 2 bases; bases outside gene matches: 6. The CDR3 spans 15 residues. The CDR3 reads CASVRDRGGNQPQHF. CDR3 bases: TGTGCCAGCGTGCGGGACAGGGGAGGCAATCAGCCCCAGCATTTT.

The rearrangement links TRBV4-1 to TRBJ2-4; D unclear. CDR3 length equals 15 residues. CDR1 is MGHRA, CDR2 YSYEKL, per germline. Deletions cut 0 bases from V and 6 bases from J, with 12 bases between. The CDR3 DNA follows: TGCGCCAGCAGCCAAGAGGAGTACGGAAGAAACATTCAGTACTTC. It translates to CASSQEEYGRNIQYF.

The J gene is TRBJ2-5, the V gene TRBV5-1; 9 bases agree with TRBD2. The CDR3 spans 17 residues. The V gene's germline CDR1 is SGHRS and CDR2 YFSETQ. V lost 1 base and J lost 5; bases outside the gene matches: 12. In DNA form, the CDR3 reads TGCGCCAGCAGCTTGCGCAGCGGGGCGGGAGGGCCGGAGACCCAGTACTTC. This codes for CASSLRSGAGGPETQYF.

This clone was picked up one time. V gene TRBV15 combines with J gene TRBJ1-5; possible D gene TRBD1, 5 bases. CDR1 LNHNV and CDR2 YYDKDF come from the germline V gene (reference sequence). Trimming cost V 4 bases and J 5 bases, with 9 bases left between them. This CDR3 comprises 13 residues. The CDR3 reads CATSISGDQPQHF. CDR3 DNA sequence: TGTGCCACCAGCATCTCGGGGGATCAGCCCCAGCATTTT.

V usage is TRBV9 and J usage is TRBJ1-1; unclear D gene. In germline, CDR1 is SGDLS, CDR2 YYNGEE. The length of the CDR3 is 14 residues. The germline V and J ends were trimmed by 3 bases and 1 base, with 10 bases remaining between them. Here the CDR3 DNA reads TGTGCCAGCAGCGCCCGTGGAGGGAACACTGAAGCTTTCTTT. Its protein is CASSARGGNTEAFF.

Regarding this clone: With a far larger clone one base away, a read error is the likely cause. The V and J genes are TRBV27 and TRBJ2-6; tentative D call: TRBD1 (5 bases). The CDR3 length is 13 residues. Trimming left V 8 bases short and J 12 bases short, with 17 bases between. Germline V gives CDR1 MNHEY, CDR2 SMNVEV (reference sequence). DNA for the CDR3: TGTGCCAGCTCCTACAGGCAGCCCAGCGTCCTGACTTTC. Amino acid sequence: CASSYRQPSVLTF.

This chain joins TRBV7-9 and TRBJ2-3; 7 positions agree with TRBD2. The CDR3 is made up of 16 amino acids. CDR1 and CDR2 (germline): SEHNR, FQNEAQ (reference sequence). The trim removed 2 bases at V and 4 bases at J, leaving 9 bases unmatched. The CDR3 DNA reads as TGTGCCAGCAGCTTAAACCGGGGGGAGTGGGCAGATACGCAGTATTTT. It codes for CASSLNRGEWADTQYF.

The chain joins TRBV18 to TRBJ1-1, with TRBD1 identical over 10 bases. V was clipped by 10 bases and J by 1 base; unmatched bases: 12. This CDR3 is 16 amino acids long. Germline CDR1 reads KGHSH; CDR2 reads LQKENI. CDR3 DNA sequence: TGTGCCACCGTGACAGGGGGCGCCGGGAGGAACACTGAAGCTTTCTTT. This encodes CATVTGGAGRNTEAFF.

The genes are TRBV28 and TRBJ1-5, with 8 bases matching TRBD1. Germline CDR1 and CDR2: MDHEN and SYDVKM. The ends lost 6 bases at V and 2 bases at J; junction bases unmatched: 6. The CDR3 has 15 residues. CDR3 loop: CASRPGGSGNQPQHF. DNA for the CDR3: TGTGCCAGCAGGCCAGGGGGCTCGGGCAATCAGCCCCAGCATTTT.

This clone appeared once. J is TRBJ2-7 and V is TRBV18; 10 bases agree with TRBD1. The CDR3 is made up of 14 amino acids. Trimming removed 6 bases from V and 4 bases from J; junction bases left unmatched: 6. CDR1 KGHSH and CDR2 LQKENI come from the germline V gene. CDR3 sequence: CASSPDRGKYEQYF. DNA of the CDR3: TGTGCCAGCTCCCCGGACAGGGGGAAATACGAGCAGTACTTC.

The chain recombines TRBV2 with TRBJ1-5, with D perhaps TRBD1 (6 bases). Germline V CDR1 and CDR2: SNHLY, FYNNEI. The V and J ends lost 9 bases and 4 bases respectively, with 10 bases between them. The length of the CDR3 is 12 residues. DNA of the CDR3: TGTGCCAGTACAGGGTGGAATCAGCCCCAGCATTTT. Its protein product is CASTGWNQPQHF.

Only one count was recorded for this clone. The rearrangement uses TRBV19 and TRBJ1-2, with D possibly being TRBD1 (6 bases). Germline V CDR1 and CDR2: LNHDA, SQIVND (reference sequence). V lost 4 bases and J lost 4, with 16 bases in between. The CDR3 extends over 15 amino acids. The CDR3 DNA reads TGTGCCAGTAGTACACAGGGAGACCTCATCTATGGCTACACCTTC. This codes for CASSTQGDLIYGYTF.

The genes are TRBV11-2 and TRBJ2-3; no clear D gene. V was shortened by 0 bases and J by 2 bases, with 6 bases between the two germline ends. Germline V lookup: CDR1 SGHAT, CDR2 FQNNGV. CDR3 size: 14 residues. CDR3 loop: CASSLDRLTDTQYF. In DNA form, the CDR3 reads TGTGCCAGCAGCTTAGACAGGCTCACAGATACGCAGTATTTT.

This clone was detected only once. V gene TRBV29-1 combines with J gene TRBJ2-7, with 10 nucleotides matching TRBD1. Germline loops: CDR1 SQVTM, CDR2 ANQGSEA. The CDR3 loop spans 14 amino acids. Trimming took 6 bases from V and 7 from J; bases not matched to a gene: 12. The CDR3 sequence: CSVRGRDRGLEQYF. The CDR3 DNA reads TGCAGCGTCAGGGGCAGGGACAGGGGTTTAGAGCAGTACTTC.

The rearrangement joins TRBV11-2 to TRBJ2-3; tentative D call: TRBD2 (5 bases). Trimming shortened V by 4 bases and J by 3 bases, and 14 bases separated the two germline ends. The CDR3 length is 15 residues. Germline V gene lookup returns CDR1 SGHAT and CDR2 FQNNGV. The CDR3 spells CASSSRKEATDTQYF. In DNA form, the CDR3 reads TGTGCCAGCAGCTCCCGAAAGGAGGCGACAGATACGCAGTATTTT.

This clone was counted only a few times. The genes are TRBV6-6 and TRBJ2-5; D uncertain. The J call may be faulty, since TRBJ2-7 better matches the DNA end. CDR1 and CDR2 (germline): MNHNY, SVGAGI (reference sequence). CDR3 size: 13 residues. In DNA form, the CDR3 reads TGTGCCAGCAGGTCCAGCTTAGGAGTCGAGCAGTACTTC. This gives the protein CASRSSLGVEQYF.